The T cell receptor beta chain described here comes from a study of shared clonotypes between healthy human individuals. Study-wide results and caveats: The diversity represented, both genetic and in exposure history, was limited by few donors. Lower generation probabilities were found for non-shared clonotypes than for those shared by all four donors.

Germline CDR1 and CDR2: MNHEY and SMNVEV (reference sequence). The CDR3 runs to 12 residues. V was cut by 8 bases and J by 0 bases, with 7 bases left in between. Investigators spread the genomic DNA of each subset evenly over several immunoSEQ plates. The DNA input per sorted-subset replicate PCR was roughly 0.2 ug, corresponding to 30,000 or so T cell genomes. Sequencing used immunoSEQ multiplex PCR; TCRdb keeps in-frame clones, though not all of them. The repertoire holds about 530,000 clones, with approximately 95% as singletons. With respect to this clone: The antigen remains undetermined.

Sequencing was done on a sample of naive CD4+ T cells sorted from blood. Subset reported: CD45RA+ positively selected. This sequence joins TRBV27 and TRBJ1-1; D is unclear. This TCR derives from a young woman in good health. CDR3 region: CASGRMNTEAFF. CDR3 nucleotides: TGTGCCAGCGGCCGAATGAACACTGAAGCTTTCTTT.